This T cell receptor (beta chain) was recovered during a study of response to subunit inactivated influenza vaccine. The V end was cut by 4 bases, the J end by 3 bases, with 10 bases between. Per the germline V gene, CDR1 is SGHRS and CDR2 is YFSETQ. This CDR3 has 13 amino acids. TCRdb re-called the RT-PCR reads through MiXCR, storing one row per CDR3 protein. The table lists a few hundred thousand distinct CDR3 sequences, 21% of them singletons. The source material was PBMCs from blood, sampled 21 months after vaccination. The chain combines TRBV5-1 with TRBJ1-1; TRBD1 might be the D (5 bases). This clonotype was sampled from a man between 50 and 69 years old who received an inactivated influenza vaccine. As DNA, the CDR3 is TGCGCCAGCAGCCCACAGGTGTACACTGAAGCTTTCTTT. Its protein product is CASSPQVYTEAFF.